This is a list of T cell receptor beta chains from one sample in a study of blood T cell repertoires in COVID-19. Assay used: immunoSEQ multiplex PCR; TCRdb lists only in-frame clones, some missing. Seen here are hundreds of thousands of clones, over 85% observed once, and the top ten hold roughly 2.6%. Source material: PBMCs or T cells enriched from blood (not recorded which). These receptors were obtained from a man aged 60-69 years who had recovered from COVID-19. Both conserved end residues are part of each CDR3. D genes are given only for firm matches. Size is stated for part of the rows, as once, few or many counts, or as a class when the clone is expanded.

j_call clone_size d_call v_call cdr3_nt cdr3_aa
TRBJ1-4 - TRBD1 TRBV19 TGTGCCAGTAGTATAAGACAGGGAACGGCAAAACTGTTTTTT CASSIRQGTAKLFF
TRBJ1-3 - - TRBV4-2 TGTGCCAGCAGCCAAGAACTAGATGGAAACACCATATATTTT CASSQELDGNTIYF
TRBJ1-6 - TRBD1 TRBV7-2 TGTGCCAGCAGCCCCGGGACAGGGCTATCACCCCTCCACTTT CASSPGTGLSPLHF
TRBJ2-1 - - TRBV9 TGTGCCAGCAGCGTGGGGCAATCCTACAATGAGCAGTTCTTC CASSVGQSYNEQFF
TRBJ1-5 once - TRBV19 TGTGCCAGTAGTTCCCGCGGAGGAGGCAATCAGCCCCAGCATTTT CASSSRGGGNQPQHF
TRBJ2-7 - - TRBV6-1 TGTGCCAGCAGTGAAGCTGGGCACGAGCAGTACTTC CASSEAGHEQYF
TRBJ1-4 few - TRBV5-1 TGCGCCAGCAGCTTGGAGGCAGGGATTGGAAAACTGTTTTTT CASSLEAGIGKLFF
TRBJ1-2 - - TRBV5-5 TGTGCCAGCAGCTTGAACCCACAGAACTATGGCTACACCTTC CASSLNPQNYGYTF
TRBJ1-2 - - TRBV6-6 TGTGCCAGCCAAAACGCAGGGTACTATGGCTACACCTTC CASQNAGYYGYTF
TRBJ2-7 - TRBD1 TRBV18 TGTGCCAGCTCCCCCAGGACAGGGTCCTACGAGCAGTACTTC CASSPRTGSYEQYF
TRBJ2-1 - TRBD2 TRBV15 TGTGCCACCAGCAGAGATCCCGGGAGGGCCGATGAGCAGTTCTTC CATSRDPGRADEQFF
TRBJ1-2 - - TRBV12-3/TRBV12-4 TGTGCCAGCAGTGAGGGTCCTCGTGGCTACACCTTC CASSEGPRGYTF
TRBJ2-1 few - TRBV7-2 TGTGCCAGCAGCTTGTCCGGGGTGGGTGAGCAGTTCTTC CASSLSGVGEQFF